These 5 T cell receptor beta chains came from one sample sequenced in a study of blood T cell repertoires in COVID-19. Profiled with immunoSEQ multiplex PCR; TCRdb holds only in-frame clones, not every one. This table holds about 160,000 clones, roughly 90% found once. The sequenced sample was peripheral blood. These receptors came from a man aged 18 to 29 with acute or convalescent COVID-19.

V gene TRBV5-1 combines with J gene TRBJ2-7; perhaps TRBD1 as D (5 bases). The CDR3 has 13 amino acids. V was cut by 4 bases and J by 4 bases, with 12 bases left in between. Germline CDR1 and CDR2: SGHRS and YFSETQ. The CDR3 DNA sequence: TGCGCCAGCAGCATACCGCCAGGGTACGAGCAGTACTTC. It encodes CASSIPPGYEQYF.

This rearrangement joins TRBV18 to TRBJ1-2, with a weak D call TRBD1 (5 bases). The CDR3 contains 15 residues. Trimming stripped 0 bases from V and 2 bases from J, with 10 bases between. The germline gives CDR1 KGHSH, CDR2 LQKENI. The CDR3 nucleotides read TGTGCCAGCTCACCACCTACAGGAAGCAACTATGGCTACACCTTC. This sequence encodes CASSPPTGSNYGYTF.

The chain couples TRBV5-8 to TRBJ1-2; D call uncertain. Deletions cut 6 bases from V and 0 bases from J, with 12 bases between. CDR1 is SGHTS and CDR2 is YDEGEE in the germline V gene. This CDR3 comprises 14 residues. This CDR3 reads CASTLPGANYGYTF. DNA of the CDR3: TGTGCCAGCACTCTACCCGGGGCTAACTATGGCTACACCTTC.

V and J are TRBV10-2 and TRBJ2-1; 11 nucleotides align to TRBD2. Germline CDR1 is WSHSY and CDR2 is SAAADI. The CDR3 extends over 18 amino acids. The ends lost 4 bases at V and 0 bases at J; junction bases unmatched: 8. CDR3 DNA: TGCGCCAGCAGTGTACCACTAGCGGGAGTCCCCTCCTACAATGAGCAGTTCTTC. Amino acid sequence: CASSVPLAGVPSYNEQFF.

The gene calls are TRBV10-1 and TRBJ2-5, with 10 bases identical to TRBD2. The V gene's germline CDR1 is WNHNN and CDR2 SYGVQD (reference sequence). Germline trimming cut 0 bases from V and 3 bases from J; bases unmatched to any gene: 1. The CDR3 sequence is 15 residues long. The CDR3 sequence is CASSESGTSEETQYF. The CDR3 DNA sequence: TGCGCCAGCAGTGAGTCGGGGACTAGCGAAGAGACCCAGTACTTC.